The T cell receptor (beta chain) described here comes from a study of Tregs in tolerant kidney transplant recipients. Deletions cut 2 bases from V and 4 bases from J, with 31 bases between. The germline V gene has CDR1 MNHEY and CDR2 SMNVEV (reference sequence). This CDR3 is 21 amino acids long. Sequencing was performed with immunoSEQ multiplex PCR; in TCRdb, only in-frame clones are kept and a portion is missing. The sample lists approximately 260,000 clones, about 80% seen once, with around 0.68% in the top ten. Sample: CD4+ T cells from blood. This chain uses TRBV27 with TRBJ2-3, with a possible D match to TRBD1 (5 bases). The TCR was taken from a human donor in good health. The CDR3 is CASSLIIPKTDSFDVADTQYF. Written as DNA, the CDR3 is TGTGCCAGCAGTTTAATCATCCCCAAGACTGACAGTTTTGACGTCGCAGATACGCAGTATTTT.